This record covers a single T cell receptor (beta chain). The same CDR3 is also encoded by other DNA sequences in this sample. Measured with immunoSEQ multiplex PCR; TCRdb has only the in-frame clones, and not every one. Of 85,000 or so clones listed, about 95% are singletons. The data were taken from a study of blood T cell repertoires in COVID-19. The origin of this receptor is a human donor with active COVID-19. The donor label of this sample is uncertain. Sequences were obtained from peripheral blood.

The CDR3 DNA sequence: TGTGCCAGCAGTTTAACAGGTAACTACGAGCAGTACTTC. Its translation: CASSLTGNYEQYF. The J gene is TRBJ2-7, the V gene TRBV28, with D possibly TRBD1 on 5 matching bases. This CDR3 is 13 amino acids long. Germline loops: CDR1 MDHEN, CDR2 SYDVKM. Between the trimmed V and J ends, which lost 2 bases and 3 bases, there was a span of 8 bases.